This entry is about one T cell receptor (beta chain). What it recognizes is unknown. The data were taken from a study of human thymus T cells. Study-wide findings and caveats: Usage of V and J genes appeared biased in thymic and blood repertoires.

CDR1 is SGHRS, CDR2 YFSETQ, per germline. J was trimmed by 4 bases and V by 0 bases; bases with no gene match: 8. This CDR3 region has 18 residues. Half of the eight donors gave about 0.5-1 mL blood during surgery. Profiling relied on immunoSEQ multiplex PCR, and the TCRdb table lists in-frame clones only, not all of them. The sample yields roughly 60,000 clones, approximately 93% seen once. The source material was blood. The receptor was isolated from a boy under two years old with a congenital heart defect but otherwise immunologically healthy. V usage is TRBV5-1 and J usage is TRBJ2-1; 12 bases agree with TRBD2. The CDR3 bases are TGCGCCAGCAGCTTGGCCGCTAGCGGGAGGGCCATTTACAATGAGCAGTTCTTC. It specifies CASSLAASGRAIYNEQFF.